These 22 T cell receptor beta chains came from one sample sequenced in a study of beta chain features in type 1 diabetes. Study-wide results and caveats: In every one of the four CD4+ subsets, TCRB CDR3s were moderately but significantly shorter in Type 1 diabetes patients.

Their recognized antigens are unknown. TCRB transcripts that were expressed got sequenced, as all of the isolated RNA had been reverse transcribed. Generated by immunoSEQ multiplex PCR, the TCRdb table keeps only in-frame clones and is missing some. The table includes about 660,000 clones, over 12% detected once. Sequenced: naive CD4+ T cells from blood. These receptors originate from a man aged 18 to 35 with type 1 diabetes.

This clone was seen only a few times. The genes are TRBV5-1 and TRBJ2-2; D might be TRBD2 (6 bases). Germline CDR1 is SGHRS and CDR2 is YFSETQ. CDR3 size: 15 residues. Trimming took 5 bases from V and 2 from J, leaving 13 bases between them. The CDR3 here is CASSSGTLNTGELFF. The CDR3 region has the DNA TGCGCCAGCAGTTCCGGGACTTTAAACACCGGGGAGCTGTTTTTT. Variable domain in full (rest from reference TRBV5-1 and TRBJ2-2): KAGVTQTPRYLIKTRGQQVTLSCSPISGHRSVSWYQQTPGQGLQFLFEYFSETQRNKGNFPGRFSGRQFSNSRSEMNVSTLELGDSALYLCASSSGTLNTGELFFGEGSRLTVL.

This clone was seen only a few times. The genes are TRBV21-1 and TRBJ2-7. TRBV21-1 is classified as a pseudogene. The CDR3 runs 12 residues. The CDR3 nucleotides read TGTGCCTGTGGGGGGCCATCGCGCGAGCAGTACTTC. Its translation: CACGGPSREQYF.

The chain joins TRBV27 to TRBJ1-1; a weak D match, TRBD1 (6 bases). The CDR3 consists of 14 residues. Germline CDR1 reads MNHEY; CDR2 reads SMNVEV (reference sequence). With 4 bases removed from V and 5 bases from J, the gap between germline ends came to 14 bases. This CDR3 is CASSYKGEVTEAFF. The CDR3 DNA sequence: TGTGCCAGCAGTTACAAGGGGGAAGTAACTGAAGCTTTCTTT.

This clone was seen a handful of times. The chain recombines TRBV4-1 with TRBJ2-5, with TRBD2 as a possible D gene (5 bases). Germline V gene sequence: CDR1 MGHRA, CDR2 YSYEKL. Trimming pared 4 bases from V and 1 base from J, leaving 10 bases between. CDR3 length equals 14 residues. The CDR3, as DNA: TGCGCCAGCAGCCTCGGGGTATTCCAAGAGACCCAGTACTTC. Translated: CASSLGVFQETQYF.

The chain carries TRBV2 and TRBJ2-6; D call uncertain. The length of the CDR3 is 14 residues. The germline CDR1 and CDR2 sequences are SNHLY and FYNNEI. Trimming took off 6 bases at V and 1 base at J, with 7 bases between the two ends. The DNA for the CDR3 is TGTGCCAGCAGAACCCTTTCTGGGGCCAACGTCCTGACTTTC. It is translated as CASRTLSGANVLTF. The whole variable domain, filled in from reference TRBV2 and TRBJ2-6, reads EPEVTQTPSHQVTQMGQEVILRCVPISNHLYFYWYRQILGQKVEFLVSFYNNEISEKSEIFDDQFSVERPDGSNFTLKIRSTKLEDSAMYFCASRTLSGANVLTFGAGSRLTVL.

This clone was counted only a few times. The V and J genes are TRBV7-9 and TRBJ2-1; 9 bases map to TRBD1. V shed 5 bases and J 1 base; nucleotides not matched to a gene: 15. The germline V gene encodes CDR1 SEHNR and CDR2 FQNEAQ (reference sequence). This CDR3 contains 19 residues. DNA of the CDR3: TGTGCCAGCAGCAGGGGACGAGGACAGGGGCGAGTATCCTACAATGAGCAGTTCTTC. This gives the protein CASSRGRGQGRVSYNEQFF. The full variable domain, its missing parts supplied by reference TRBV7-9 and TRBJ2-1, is DTGVSQNPRHKITKRGQNVTFRCDPISEHNRLYWYRQTLGQGPEFLTYFQNEAQLEKSRLLSDRFSAERPKGSFSTLEIQRTEQGDSAMYLCASSRGRGQGRVSYNEQFFGPGTRLTVL.

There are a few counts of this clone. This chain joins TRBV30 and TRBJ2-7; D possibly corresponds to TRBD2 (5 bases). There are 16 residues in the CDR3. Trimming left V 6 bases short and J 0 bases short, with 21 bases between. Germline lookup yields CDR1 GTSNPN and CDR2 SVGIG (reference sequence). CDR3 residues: CACNTPPAGFSYEQYF. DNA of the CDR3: TGTGCCTGCAACACACCCCCGGCGGGCTTCTCCTACGAGCAGTACTTC.

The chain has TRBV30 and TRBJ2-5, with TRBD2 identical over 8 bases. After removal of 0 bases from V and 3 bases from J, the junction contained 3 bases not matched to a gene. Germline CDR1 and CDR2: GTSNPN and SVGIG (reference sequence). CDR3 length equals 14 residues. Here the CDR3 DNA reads TGTGCCTGGAGTGTGCCGGGGGGGGAAGAGACCCAGTACTTC. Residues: CAWSVPGGEETQYF.

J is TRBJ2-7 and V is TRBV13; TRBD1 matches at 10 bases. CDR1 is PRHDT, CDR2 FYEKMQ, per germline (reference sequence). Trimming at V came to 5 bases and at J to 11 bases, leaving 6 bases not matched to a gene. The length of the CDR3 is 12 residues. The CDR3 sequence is CASSPRQGAKYF. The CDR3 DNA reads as TGTGCCAGCAGCCCGCGACAGGGGGCGAAGTACTTC.

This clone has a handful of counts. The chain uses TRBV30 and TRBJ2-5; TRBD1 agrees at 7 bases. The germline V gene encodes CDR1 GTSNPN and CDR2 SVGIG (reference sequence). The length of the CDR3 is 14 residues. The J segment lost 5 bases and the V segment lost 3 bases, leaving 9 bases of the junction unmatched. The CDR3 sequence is CAWRRGQGVETQYF. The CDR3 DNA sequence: TGTGCCTGGAGGCGAGGGCAGGGGGTCGAGACCCAGTACTTC.

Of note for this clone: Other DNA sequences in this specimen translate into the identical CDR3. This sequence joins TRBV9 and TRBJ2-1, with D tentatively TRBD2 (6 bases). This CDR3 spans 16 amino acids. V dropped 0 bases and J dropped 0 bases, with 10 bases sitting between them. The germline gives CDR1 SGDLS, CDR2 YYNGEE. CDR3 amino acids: CASSVAGGSSYNEQFF. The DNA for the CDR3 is TGTGCCAGCAGCGTAGCTGGGGGGAGCTCCTACAATGAGCAGTTCTTC.

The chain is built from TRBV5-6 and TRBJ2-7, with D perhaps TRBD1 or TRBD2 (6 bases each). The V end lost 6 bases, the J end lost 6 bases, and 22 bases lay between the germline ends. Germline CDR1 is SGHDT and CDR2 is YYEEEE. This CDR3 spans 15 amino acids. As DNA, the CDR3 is TGTGCCAGCACCTTCTCACCCCAGGGGCGGGGCGAGCAGTACTTC. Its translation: CASTFSPQGRGEQYF.

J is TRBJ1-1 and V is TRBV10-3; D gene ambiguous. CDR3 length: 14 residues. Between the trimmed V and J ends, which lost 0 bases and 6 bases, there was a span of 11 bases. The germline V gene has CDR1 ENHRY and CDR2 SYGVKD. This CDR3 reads CAISESKVTPEAFF. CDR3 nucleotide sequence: TGTGCCATCAGTGAGTCGAAGGTGACTCCTGAAGCTTTCTTT.

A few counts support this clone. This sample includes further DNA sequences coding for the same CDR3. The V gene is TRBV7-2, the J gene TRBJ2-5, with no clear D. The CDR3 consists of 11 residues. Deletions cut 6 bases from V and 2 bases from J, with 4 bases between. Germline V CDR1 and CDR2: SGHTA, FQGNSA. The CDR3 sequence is CASRGQETQYF. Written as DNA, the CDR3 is TGTGCCAGCAGGGGACAAGAGACCCAGTACTTC. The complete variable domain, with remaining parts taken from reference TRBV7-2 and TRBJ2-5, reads GAGVSQSPSNKVTEKGKDVELRCDPISGHTALYWYRQSLGQGLEFLIYFQGNSAPDKSGLPSDRFSAERTGGSVSTLTIQRTQQEDSAVYLCASRGQETQYFGPGTRLLVL.

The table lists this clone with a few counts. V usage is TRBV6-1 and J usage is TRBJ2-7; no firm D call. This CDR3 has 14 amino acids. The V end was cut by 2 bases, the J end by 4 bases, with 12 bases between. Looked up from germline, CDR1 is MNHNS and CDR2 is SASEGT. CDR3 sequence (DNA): TGTGCCAGCAGTGAACTCGGAAAGGCTTACGAGCAGTACTTC. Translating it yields CASSELGKAYEQYF.

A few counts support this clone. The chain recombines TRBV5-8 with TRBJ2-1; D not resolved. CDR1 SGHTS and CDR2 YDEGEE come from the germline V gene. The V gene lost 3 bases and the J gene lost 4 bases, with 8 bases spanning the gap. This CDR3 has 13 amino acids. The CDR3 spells CASSSSRYNEQFF. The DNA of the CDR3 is TGTGCCAGCAGCTCATCTCGGTACAATGAGCAGTTCTTC.

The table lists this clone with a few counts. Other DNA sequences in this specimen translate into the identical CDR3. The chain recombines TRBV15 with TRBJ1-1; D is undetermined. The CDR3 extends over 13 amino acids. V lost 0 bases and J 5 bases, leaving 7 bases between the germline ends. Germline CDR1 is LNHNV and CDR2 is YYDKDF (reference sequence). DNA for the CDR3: TGTGCCACCAGCAGAGATAAGCGGACTGAAGCTTTCTTT. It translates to CATSRDKRTEAFF.

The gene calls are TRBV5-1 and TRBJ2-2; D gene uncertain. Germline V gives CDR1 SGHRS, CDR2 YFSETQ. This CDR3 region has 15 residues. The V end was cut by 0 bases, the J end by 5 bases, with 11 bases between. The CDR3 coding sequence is TGCGCCAGCAGCTTGGCAGCCTGGGCGACCGGGGAGCTGTTTTTT. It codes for CASSLAAWATGELFF.

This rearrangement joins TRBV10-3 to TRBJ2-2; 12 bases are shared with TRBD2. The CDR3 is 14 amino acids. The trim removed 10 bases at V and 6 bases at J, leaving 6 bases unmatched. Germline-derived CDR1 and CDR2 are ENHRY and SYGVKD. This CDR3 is CATSGLAGSGELFF. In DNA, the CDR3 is TGTGCCACAAGCGGACTAGCGGGGTCCGGGGAGCTGTTTTTT.

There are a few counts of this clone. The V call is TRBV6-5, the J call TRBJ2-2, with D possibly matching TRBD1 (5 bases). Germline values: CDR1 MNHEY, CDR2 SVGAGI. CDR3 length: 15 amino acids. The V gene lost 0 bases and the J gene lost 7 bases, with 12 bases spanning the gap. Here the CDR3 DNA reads TGTGCCAGCAGTTACTCAAGGGGCCAGGACGGGGAGCTGTTTTTT. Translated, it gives CASSYSRGQDGELFF.

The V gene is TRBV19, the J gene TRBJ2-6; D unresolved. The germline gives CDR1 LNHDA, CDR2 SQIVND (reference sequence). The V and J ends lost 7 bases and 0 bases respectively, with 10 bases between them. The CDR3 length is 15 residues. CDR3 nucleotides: TGTGCCAGTACCCCGGTCTACTCTGGGGCCAACGTCCTGACTTTC. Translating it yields CASTPVYSGANVLTF.

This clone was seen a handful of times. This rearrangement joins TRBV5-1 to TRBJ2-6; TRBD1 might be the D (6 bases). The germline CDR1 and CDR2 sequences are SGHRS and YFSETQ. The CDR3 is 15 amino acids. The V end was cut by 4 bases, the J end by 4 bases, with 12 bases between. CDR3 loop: CASSPQGSGANVLTF. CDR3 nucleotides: TGCGCCAGCAGCCCTCAGGGGTCCGGGGCCAACGTCCTGACTTTC.